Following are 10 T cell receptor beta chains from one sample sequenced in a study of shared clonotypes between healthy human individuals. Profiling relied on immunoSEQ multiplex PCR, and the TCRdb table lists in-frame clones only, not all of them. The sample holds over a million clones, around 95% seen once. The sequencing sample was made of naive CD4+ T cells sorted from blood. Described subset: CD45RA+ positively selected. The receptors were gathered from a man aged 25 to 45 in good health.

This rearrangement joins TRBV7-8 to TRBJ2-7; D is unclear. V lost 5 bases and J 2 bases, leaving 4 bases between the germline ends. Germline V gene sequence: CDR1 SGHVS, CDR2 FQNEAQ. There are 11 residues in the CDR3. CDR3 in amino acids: CASSPTYEQYF. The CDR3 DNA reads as TGTGCCAGCAGCCCTACCTACGAGCAGTACTTC.

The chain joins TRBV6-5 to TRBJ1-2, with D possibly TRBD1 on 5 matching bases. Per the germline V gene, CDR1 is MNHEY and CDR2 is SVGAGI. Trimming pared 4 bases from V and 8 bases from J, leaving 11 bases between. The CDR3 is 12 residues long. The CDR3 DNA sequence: TGTGCCAGCAGTTTGGGGCCCGGGGGCTACACCTTC. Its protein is CASSLGPGGYTF.

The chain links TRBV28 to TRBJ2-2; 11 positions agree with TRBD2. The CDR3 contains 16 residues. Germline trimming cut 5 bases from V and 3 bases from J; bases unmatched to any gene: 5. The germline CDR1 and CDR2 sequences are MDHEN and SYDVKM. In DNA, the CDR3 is TGTGCCAGCAGTCCCTGGACTAGCGGGTACACCGGGGAGCTGTTTTTT. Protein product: CASSPWTSGYTGELFF. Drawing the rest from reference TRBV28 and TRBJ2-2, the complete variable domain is DVKVTQSSRYLVKRTGEKVFLECVQDMDHENMFWYRQDPGLGLRLIYFSYDVKMKEKGDIPEGYSVSREKKERFSLILESASTNQTSMYLCASSPWTSGYTGELFFGEGSRLTVL.

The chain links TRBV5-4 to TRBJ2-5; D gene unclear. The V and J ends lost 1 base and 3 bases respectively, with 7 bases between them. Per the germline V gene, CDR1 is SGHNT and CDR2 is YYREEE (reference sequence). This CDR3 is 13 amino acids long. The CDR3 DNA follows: TGTGCCAGCAGCTTGTATTTCGAAGAGACCCAGTACTTC. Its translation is CASSLYFEETQYF.

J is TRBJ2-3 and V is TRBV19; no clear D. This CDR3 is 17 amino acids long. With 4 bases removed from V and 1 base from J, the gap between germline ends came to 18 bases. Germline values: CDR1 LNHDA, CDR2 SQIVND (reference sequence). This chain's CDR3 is CASSSNLASRGTDTQYF. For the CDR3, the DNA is TGTGCCAGTAGTAGTAATCTGGCTTCTAGAGGCACAGATACGCAGTATTTT. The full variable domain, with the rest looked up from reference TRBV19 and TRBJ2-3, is DGGITQSPKYLFRKEGQNVTLSCEQNLNHDAMYWYRQDPGQGLRLIYYSQIVNDFQKGDIAEGYSVSREKKESFPLTVTSAQKNPTAFYLCASSSNLASRGTDTQYFGPGTRLTVL.

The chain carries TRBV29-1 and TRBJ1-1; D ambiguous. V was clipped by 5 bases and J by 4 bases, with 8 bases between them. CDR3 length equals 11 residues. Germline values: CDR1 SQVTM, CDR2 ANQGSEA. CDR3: CSVWAGTEAFF. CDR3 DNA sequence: TGCAGCGTTTGGGCAGGCACTGAAGCTTTCTTT.

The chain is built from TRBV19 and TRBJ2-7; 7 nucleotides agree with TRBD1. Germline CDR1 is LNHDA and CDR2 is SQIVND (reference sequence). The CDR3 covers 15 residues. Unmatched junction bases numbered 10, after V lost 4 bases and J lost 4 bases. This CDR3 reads CASSKLFTGEYEQYF. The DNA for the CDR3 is TGTGCCAGTAGTAAACTTTTTACAGGGGAGTACGAGCAGTACTTC. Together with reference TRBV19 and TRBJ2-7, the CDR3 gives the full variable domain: DGGITQSPKYLFRKEGQNVTLSCEQNLNHDAMYWYRQDPGQGLRLIYYSQIVNDFQKGDIAEGYSVSREKKESFPLTVTSAQKNPTAFYLCASSKLFTGEYEQYFGPGTRLTVT.

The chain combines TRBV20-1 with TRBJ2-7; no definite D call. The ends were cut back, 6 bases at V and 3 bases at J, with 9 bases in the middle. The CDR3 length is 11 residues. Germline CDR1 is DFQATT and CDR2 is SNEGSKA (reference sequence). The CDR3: CSARAVYEQYF. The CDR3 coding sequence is TGCAGTGCAAGGGCCGTCTACGAGCAGTACTTC.

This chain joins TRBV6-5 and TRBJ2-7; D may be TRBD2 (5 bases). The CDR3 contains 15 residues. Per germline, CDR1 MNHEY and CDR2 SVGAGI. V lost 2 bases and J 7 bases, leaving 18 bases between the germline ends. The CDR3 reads CASSYLRQDGMEQYF. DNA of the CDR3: TGTGCCAGCAGTTACCTGCGCCAGGACGGGATGGAGCAGTACTTC.

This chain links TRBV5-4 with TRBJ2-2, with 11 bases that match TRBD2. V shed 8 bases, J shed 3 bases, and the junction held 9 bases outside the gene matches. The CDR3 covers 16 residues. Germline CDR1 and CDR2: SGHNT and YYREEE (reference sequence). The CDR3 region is CASSLRTSGYTGELFF. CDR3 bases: TGTGCCAGTAGTCTAAGGACTAGCGGGTACACCGGGGAGCTGTTTTTT.